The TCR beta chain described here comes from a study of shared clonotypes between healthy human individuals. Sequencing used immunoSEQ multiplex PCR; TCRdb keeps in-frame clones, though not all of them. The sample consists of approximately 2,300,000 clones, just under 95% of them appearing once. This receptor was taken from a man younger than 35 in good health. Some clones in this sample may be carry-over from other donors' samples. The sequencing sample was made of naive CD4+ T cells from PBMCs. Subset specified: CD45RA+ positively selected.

CDR3: CASSLGPRGGLSGRWNTEAFF. CDR3 coding DNA: TGCGCCAGCAGCTTGGGGCCCCGGGGGGGACTATCTGGTCGGTGGAACACTGAAGCTTTCTTT. The V call is TRBV5-1, the J call TRBJ1-1; tentative D call: TRBD1 (5 bases). Germline assignment: CDR1 SGHRS and CDR2 YFSETQ. V lost 0 bases and J 1 base, leaving 28 bases between the germline ends. The CDR3 is 21 residues long.